Below, 11 T cell receptor beta chains from the same sample are listed, as sequenced in a study of T cell changes during pregnancy in multiple sclerosis. The repertoire was sequenced with immunoSEQ multiplex PCR; TCRdb's copy has only in-frame clones and lacks some. This sample has 30,000 or so clones, with around 90% found just once. Sequenced here: CD8+ T cells from peripheral blood mononuclear cells, sampled before pregnancy. The receptors were sampled from a female donor with multiple sclerosis, enrolled in a pregnancy study.

The rearrangement uses TRBV7-2 and TRBJ2-7; TRBD2 matches 7 bases. V lost 0 bases, J lost 3 bases, and 5 bases stayed unmatched. This CDR3 region has 15 residues. Looked up from germline, CDR1 is SGHTA and CDR2 is FQGNSA. DNA for the CDR3: TGTGCCAGCAGCTTAGCGGGAGGGACGGGCTACGAGCAGTACTTC. Translating it yields CASSLAGGTGYEQYF.

The rearrangement links TRBV2 to TRBJ2-4; 12 bases line up with TRBD2. The germline gives CDR1 SNHLY, CDR2 FYNNEI. The CDR3 loop spans 20 amino acids. The junction had 20 bases not matched to a gene; V was cut back by 5 bases and J by 6 bases. The CDR3 spells CASSPLTTGMLAGGGNIQYF. The DNA of the CDR3 is TGTGCCAGCAGTCCACTGACGACGGGGATGCTAGCGGGAGGGGGAAACATTCAGTACTTC.

This clone was detected once. The rearrangement links TRBV6-1 to TRBJ2-3; TRBD1 matches 8 bases. This CDR3 is 15 amino acids long. CDR1 is MNHNS and CDR2 is SASEGT in the germline V gene. V dropped 2 bases and J dropped 2; count of bases not matched to a gene: 3. CDR3 protein: CASSEIQGATDTQYF. Here the CDR3 DNA reads TGTGCCAGCAGTGAAATCCAGGGGGCCACAGATACGCAGTATTTT.

The rearrangement uses TRBV6-4 and TRBJ2-3; the match to TRBD2 covers 7 bases. Per germline, CDR1 MRHNA and CDR2 SNTAGT. The CDR3 is made up of 14 amino acids. After removal of 4 bases from V and 1 base from J, the junction contained 2 bases not matched to a gene. The CDR3 is CASSVTSGTDTQYF. CDR3 bases: TGTGCCAGCAGTGTCACTAGCGGCACAGATACGCAGTATTTT.

The V call is TRBV7-3, the J call TRBJ2-3, with D perhaps matching TRBD2 (6 bases). Germline lookup yields CDR1 SGHTA and CDR2 FQGTGA. There are 15 residues in the CDR3. Trimming left V 1 base short and J 2 bases short, with 10 bases between. The CDR3 loop reads CASSLMGGATDTQYF. CDR3 nucleotides: TGTGCCAGCAGCTTAATGGGGGGAGCCACAGATACGCAGTATTTT.

This chain links TRBV5-5 with TRBJ2-1, with 9 nucleotides matching TRBD2. Per germline, CDR1 SGHKS and CDR2 YYEKEE (reference sequence). CDR3 length equals 14 residues. The J segment lost 8 bases and the V segment lost 0 bases, leaving 3 bases of the junction unmatched. In DNA, the CDR3 is TGTGCCAGCAGCTTGGGTAGCGGGAGTTATGAGCAGTTCTTC. It codes for CASSLGSGSYEQFF.

The rearrangement uses TRBV25-1 and TRBJ1-3; 8 nucleotides match TRBD1. The CDR3 consists of 17 residues. Germline V lookup: CDR1 MGHDK, CDR2 SYGVNS. V lost 5 bases, J lost 4 bases, and 13 bases stayed unmatched. In nucleotides, the CDR3 is TGTGCCAGCAGTCCTCATTCAACAGGGGGGAGCGGAAACACCATATATTTT. Translated, it gives CASSPHSTGGSGNTIYF.

The chain recombines TRBV4-2 with TRBJ1-2; no definite D call. CDR1 and CDR2 from the germline V gene are LGHNA and YNFKEQ. Trimming stripped 0 bases from V and 1 base from J, with 18 bases between. This CDR3 has 18 amino acids. Here the CDR3 DNA reads TGTGCCAGCAGCCAAGATCGGTTGGGAGGGTGGGGTAACTATGGCTACACCTTC. Amino acids: CASSQDRLGGWGNYGYTF.

This sequence joins TRBV2 and TRBJ2-2; 7 nucleotides align to TRBD1. CDR3 size: 17 residues. V shed 4 bases and J 3 bases; nucleotides not matched to a gene: 11. CDR1 is SNHLY and CDR2 is FYNNEI in the germline V gene. The CDR3 reads CASSVPKNQGDTGELFF. Written as DNA, the CDR3 is TGTGCCAGCAGTGTACCCAAAAATCAGGGGGACACCGGGGAGCTGTTTTTT.

V usage is TRBV7-9 and J usage is TRBJ1-4, with unresolved D. This CDR3 spans 14 amino acids. Trimming took 5 bases from V and 7 from J, leaving 14 bases between them. In germline, CDR1 is SEHNR, CDR2 FQNEAQ (reference sequence). The CDR3 loop reads CASSGTVAGEKLFF. The CDR3 region has the DNA TGTGCCAGCAGCGGTACAGTTGCAGGTGAAAAACTGTTTTTT. Full variable domain (missing parts from reference TRBV7-9 and TRBJ1-4): DTGVSQNPRHKITKRGQNVTFRCDPISEHNRLYWYRQTLGQGPEFLTYFQNEAQLEKSRLLSDRFSAERPKGSFSTLEIQRTEQGDSAMYLCASSGTVAGEKLFFGSGTQLSVL.

The chain employs TRBV9 and TRBJ1-1, with 10 nucleotides matching TRBD1. V shed 3 bases, J shed 5 bases, and the junction held 4 bases outside the gene matches. There are 14 residues in the CDR3. Germline lookup yields CDR1 SGDLS and CDR2 YYNGEE. CDR3 amino acids: CASSGGQGRTEAFF. Written as DNA, the CDR3 is TGTGCCAGCAGCGGGGGACAGGGGAGGACTGAAGCTTTCTTT.